This T cell receptor beta chain was profiled in a study of control samples from healthy donors and cancer patients. The table came from immunoSEQ multiplex PCR; TCRdb's copy has only in-frame clones and leaves some out. The sample carries some 220,000 clones, roughly 94% recorded once. Details on this clone: An end of the junction does not agree with germline; a read error may underlie this.

Germline CDR1 reads SGHAT; CDR2 reads FQNNGV. The CDR3 consists of 12 residues. The rearrangement uses TRBV11-2 and TRBJ2-1; 13 positions match TRBD2. The source is a man between 45 and 60 years old in good health. Sequenced sample: blood. CDR3 DNA: TGTGCCAGCAGCTCGGCCGGGACTAGCGGGATCTTC. Protein product: CASSSAGTSGIF.